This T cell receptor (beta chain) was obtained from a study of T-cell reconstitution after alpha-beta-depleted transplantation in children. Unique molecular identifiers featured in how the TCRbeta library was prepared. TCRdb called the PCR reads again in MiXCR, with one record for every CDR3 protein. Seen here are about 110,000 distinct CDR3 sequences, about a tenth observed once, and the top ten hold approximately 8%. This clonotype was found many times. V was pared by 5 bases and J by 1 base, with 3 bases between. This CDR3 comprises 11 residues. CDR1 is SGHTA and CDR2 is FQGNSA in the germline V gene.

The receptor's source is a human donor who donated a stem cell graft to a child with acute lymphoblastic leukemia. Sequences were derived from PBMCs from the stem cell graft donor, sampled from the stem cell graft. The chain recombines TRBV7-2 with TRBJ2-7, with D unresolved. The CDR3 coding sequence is TGTGCCAGCAGCGATTCCTACGAGCAGTACTTC. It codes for CASSDSYEQYF. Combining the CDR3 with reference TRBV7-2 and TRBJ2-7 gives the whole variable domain GAGVSQSPSNKVTEKGKDVELRCDPISGHTALYWYRQSLGQGLEFLIYFQGNSAPDKSGLPSDRFSAERTGGSVSTLTIQRTQQEDSAVYLCASSDSYEQYFGPGTRLTVT.